These T cell receptor beta chains were read from a single sample in a study of identical twins. MiXCR, run by TCRdb on the 5' RACE reads, gives a single entry per CDR3 protein. The table lists approximately 690,000 distinct CDR3 sequences, 6.1% of them singletons, with about 1.8% in the top ten. The sample comprised naive T cells sorted from blood. These receptors originate from a man aged 18 to 29 in good health. Each CDR3 is given with its conserved first and last residue. The D gene is left open where the match is weak. Not every row has a clone size; where given, it reads once, few, many or a size class.

few TRBD1 TRBJ1-4 TRBV14 TGTGCCAGCAGCCCCTCAGGGGGGTTCGCGGGGGAAAAACTGTTTTTT CASSPSGGFAGEKLFF
few . TRBJ2-2 TRBV6-1 TGTGCCAGCACCCGACGGGGTGTAGGGGAGCTGTTTTTT CASTRRGVGELFF
. . TRBJ2-1 TRBV20-1 TGCAGTGCCCAGAGGGCCGCCTACAATGAGCAGTTCTTC CSAQRAAYNEQFF
many . TRBJ1-6 TRBV15 TGTGCCACCAGCAGAGATAGAGTCAGCTCCTATAATTCACCCCTCCACTTT CATSRDRVSSYNSPLHF
many . TRBJ2-3 TRBV6-5 TGTGCCAGCAGTTCGTTGAGGGATACGCAGTATTTT CASSSLRDTQYF
many . TRBJ1-4 TRBV5-1 TGCGCCAGCAGCTTTTTCCCAGATGAAAAACTGTTTTTT CASSFFPDEKLFF
many . TRBJ1-1 TRBV12-3/TRBV12-4 TGTGCCAGCAGTTTCCACGCGGGGAGGGTCGGCACTGAAGCTTTCTTT CASSFHAGRVGTEAFF
many . TRBJ2-4 TRBV20-1 TGCAGTGCTAGCGGGCCAAAACTAGCCAAAAACATTCAGTACTTC CSASGPKLAKNIQYF
few TRBD2 TRBJ2-1 TRBV7-8 TGTGCCAGCAGCTCGTTTAGCGGGAGACCCCTCAATGAGCAGTTCTTC CASSSFSGRPLNEQFF
few TRBD1 TRBJ2-5 TRBV29-1 TGCAGCGAAGGGGACAGGATGAGGGGAGAGACCCAGTACTTC CSEGDRMRGETQYF
few TRBD2 TRBJ2-5 TRBV19 TGTGCCAGTAGTATCGGGACTAGCGGGAGTGAGACCCAGTACTTC CASSIGTSGSETQYF
. . TRBJ2-2 TRBV15 TGTGCCACCAGCAGAGCTTGGGGGGATGCCGGGGAGCTGTTTTTT CATSRAWGDAGELFF
. . TRBJ2-4 TRBV11-2 TGTGCCAGCAGCCCCCACCTGGGAGGCGCGAAAAACATTCAGTACTTC CASSPHLGGAKNIQYF
few TRBD1 TRBJ2-3 TRBV28 TGTGCCAGCAGTTTCACGGGACAGGGGGCCCAGCGGTCCACAGATACGCAGTATTTT CASSFTGQGAQRSTDTQYF
many TRBD2 TRBJ2-1 TRBV6-5 TGTGCCAGCAGTTATGTAGCGGGAGTGGGTGAGCAGTTCTTC CASSYVAGVGEQFF
many . TRBJ2-1 TRBV20-1 TGCAGTGCTAGTAAGCTAGCCGATGAGCAGTTCTTC CSASKLADEQFF
many . TRBJ1-2 TRBV12-3/TRBV12-4 TGTGCCAGCACAGAACAGGGTCGGGAGCGCGGCTACACCTTC CASTEQGRERGYTF
. TRBD2 TRBJ2-3 TRBV7-8 TGTGCCAGCAGCTTAGACCGCTCGCCTAGCGGGAGGGTTGGAGATACGCAGTATTTT CASSLDRSPSGRVGDTQYF
few . TRBJ2-1 TRBV29-1 TGCAGCGTACGATTGAGGACCGGTGAGCAGTTCTTC CSVRLRTGEQFF
. . TRBJ1-2 TRBV21-1 TGTGCCAGCAGCAAAGTCCAAGGGGGCGGCTACACCTTC CASSKVQGGGYTF
many . TRBJ1-1 TRBV6-5 TGTGCCAGCAGTTACCTCCATGTAGCTTTCTTT CASSYLHVAFF
few . TRBJ2-2 TRBV30 TGTGCCTGGAAACAGGGAAGCGCGAACACCGGGGAGCTGTTTTTT CAWKQGSANTGELFF
many . TRBJ1-2 TRBV7-2 TGTGCCAGCAGCTTAGATAAGTATGGCTACACCTTC CASSLDKYGYTF
many . TRBJ2-7 TRBV12-3/TRBV12-4 TGTGCCAGCAGCCGCGATAGGTGGACGAGGCAGTACTTC CASSRDRWTRQYF